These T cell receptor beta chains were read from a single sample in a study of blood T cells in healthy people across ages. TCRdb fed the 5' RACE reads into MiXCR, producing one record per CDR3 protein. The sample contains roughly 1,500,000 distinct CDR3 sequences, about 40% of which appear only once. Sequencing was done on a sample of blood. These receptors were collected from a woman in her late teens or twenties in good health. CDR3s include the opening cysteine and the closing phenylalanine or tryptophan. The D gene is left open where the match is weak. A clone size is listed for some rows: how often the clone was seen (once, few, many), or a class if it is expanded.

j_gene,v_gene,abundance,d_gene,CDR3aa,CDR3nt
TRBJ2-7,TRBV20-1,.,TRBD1,CSAPGTGGWNEQYF,TGCAGTGCCCCCGGGACAGGGGGGTGGAACGAGCAGTACTTC
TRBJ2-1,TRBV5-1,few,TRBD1,CAITMTGDSYNEQFF,TGCGCCATCACCATGACAGGGGACTCCTACAATGAGCAGTTCTTC
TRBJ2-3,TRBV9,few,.,CASSPGHSSTDTQYF,TGTGCCAGCAGCCCTGGACACTCTAGCACAGATACGCAGTATTTT
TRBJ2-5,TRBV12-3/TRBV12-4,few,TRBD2,CASTLAGVRETQYF,TGTGCCAGCACCCTAGCGGGAGTCCGGGAGACCCAGTACTTC
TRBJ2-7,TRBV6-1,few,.,CASTDYPLFEQYF,TGTGCCAGCACCGACTACCCCCTATTCGAGCAGTACTTC
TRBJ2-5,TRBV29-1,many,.,CSVVGTADQETQYF,TGCAGCGTAGTTGGCACCGCGGACCAAGAGACCCAGTACTTC
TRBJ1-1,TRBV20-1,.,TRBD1,CSARGGQGTEAFF,TGCAGTGCTAGGGGGGGACAGGGTACTGAAGCTTTCTTT
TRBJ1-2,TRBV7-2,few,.,CASTSPGLRSGYTF,TGTGCCAGCACCTCGCCGGGACTCCGGTCTGGCTACACCTTC
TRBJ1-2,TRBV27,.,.,CASSWGPLQVGGYTF,TGTGCCAGCAGTTGGGGACCGCTCCAAGTCGGTGGCTACACCTTC
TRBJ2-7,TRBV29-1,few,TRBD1,CSVEGQNYEQYF,TGCAGCGTTGAGGGACAGAACTACGAGCAGTACTTC
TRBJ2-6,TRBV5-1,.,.,CASSPRTVTITSGANVLTF,TGCGCCAGCAGCCCGCGGACAGTGACTATCACCTCTGGGGCCAACGTCCTGACTTTC
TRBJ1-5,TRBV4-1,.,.,CASSQIPGGPQHF,TGCGCCAGCAGCCAAATTCCGGGAGGGCCCCAGCATTTT
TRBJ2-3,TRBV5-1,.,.,CASSLAALRPDTQYF,TGCGCCAGCAGCTTGGCGGCGCTTCGCCCAGATACGCAGTATTTT
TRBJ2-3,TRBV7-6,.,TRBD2,CASSSQLAGAGNTQYF,TGTGCCAGCAGCTCTCAGCTAGCGGGGGCGGGGAATACGCAGTATTTT
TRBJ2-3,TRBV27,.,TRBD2,CASRAGVHLSTDTQYF,TGTGCCAGCCGCGCGGGGGTTCACCTTAGCACAGATACGCAGTATTTT
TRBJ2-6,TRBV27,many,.,CASSLTGGSGANVLTF,TGTGCCAGCAGTCTTACAGGAGGCTCTGGGGCCAACGTCCTGACTTTC
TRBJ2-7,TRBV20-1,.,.,CSARVRLRFYEQYF,TGCAGTGCTAGAGTGCGGTTACGGTTCTACGAGCAGTACTTC
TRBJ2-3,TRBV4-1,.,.,CASSQGEGEGDTQYF,TGCGCCAGCAGCCAAGGTGAGGGAGAGGGGGATACGCAGTATTTT
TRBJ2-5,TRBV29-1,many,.,CSVDRETQYF,TGCAGCGTTGACCGGGAGACCCAGTACTTC
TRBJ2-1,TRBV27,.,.,CASSPLRVDPYNEQFF,TGTGCCAGCAGTCCCCTCAGGGTAGACCCCTACAATGAGCAGTTCTTC
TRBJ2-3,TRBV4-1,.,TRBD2,CASSPQGLAGADTQYF,TGCGCCAGCAGCCCCCAGGGACTAGCGGGAGCGGATACGCAGTATTTT
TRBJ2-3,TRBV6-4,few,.,CASSDRDSGDTQYF,TGTGCCAGCAGTGATCGGGACTCCGGGGATACGCAGTATTTT
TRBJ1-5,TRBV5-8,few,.,CASSRPGTSAAYQPQHF,TGTGCCAGCAGCCGTCCCGGGACATCAGCAGCTTATCAGCCCCAGCATTTT
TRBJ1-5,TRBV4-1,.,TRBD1,CASSHPGQDQPQHF,TGCGCCAGCAGCCACCCCGGACAGGATCAGCCCCAGCATTTT
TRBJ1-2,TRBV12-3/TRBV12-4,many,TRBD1,CASSTGVEGYTF,TGTGCCAGCAGCACAGGGGTTGAAGGCTACACCTTC
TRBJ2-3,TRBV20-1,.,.,CSARLGGIDTQYF,TGCAGTGCCCGGCTGGGGGGTATAGATACGCAGTATTTT
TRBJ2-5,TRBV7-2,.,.,CASSFVQGETQYF,TGTGCCAGCAGCTTTGTCCAGGGAGAGACCCAGTACTTC
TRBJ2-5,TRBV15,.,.,CATTVGVAETQYF,TGTGCCACCACAGTGGGGGTCGCGGAGACCCAGTACTTC
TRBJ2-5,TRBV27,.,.,CASSLGRGSADQYF,TGTGCCAGCAGTTTGGGCAGGGGAAGTGCGGACCAGTACTTC
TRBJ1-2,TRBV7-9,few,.,CASSPHLQAGVSGRYGYTF,TGTGCCAGCAGCCCCCACTTACAGGCGGGGGTATCAGGAAGGTATGGCTACACCTTC
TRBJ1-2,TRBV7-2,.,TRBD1,CASTASGGDHYGYTF,TGTGCCAGCACCGCTTCAGGGGGCGACCACTATGGCTACACCTTC
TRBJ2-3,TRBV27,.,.,CASSWDTDTQYF,TGTGCCAGCAGTTGGGACACAGATACGCAGTATTTT
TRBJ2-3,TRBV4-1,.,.,CASWGVDTDTQYF,TGCGCCAGCTGGGGGGTCGACACAGATACGCAGTATTTT
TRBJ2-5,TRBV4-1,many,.,CASSSSMLETQYF,.
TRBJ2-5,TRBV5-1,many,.,CASSLLGQETQYF,TGTGCCAGCAGCTTATTGGGCCAAGAGACCCAGTACTTC
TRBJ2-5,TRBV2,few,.,CASTTSRGETQYF,TGTGCCAGCACGACGTCTCGCGGGGAGACCCAGTACTTC
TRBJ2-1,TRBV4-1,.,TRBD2,CASSQDVGLGHNEQFF,TGCGCCAGCAGCCAAGATGTGGGACTAGGTCACAATGAGCAGTTCTTC
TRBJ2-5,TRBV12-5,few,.,CASGFREETQYF,TGTGCTAGTGGTTTCAGGGAAGAGACCCAGTACTTC